The present T cell receptor beta chain was sequenced within a study of T cell repertoires in ileal Crohn's disease. Time point given: neoterminal ileum biopsy at postoperative endoscopy, about 6 months after surgery. The CDR3 has 14 residues. Germline CDR1 SNHLY, CDR2 FYNNEI. Unmatched junction bases numbered 7, after V lost 7 bases and J lost 7 bases. Profiling relied on immunoSEQ multiplex PCR, and the TCRdb table lists in-frame clones only, not all of them. The sample holds 9,500 to 15,000 clones, more than 75% seen once. The sequenced material came from ileal tissue. The rearrangement uses TRBV2 and TRBJ2-1; 10 nucleotides align to TRBD2. The sequence derives from an adult with Crohn's disease. This CDR3 is CASKTSGVYNEQFF. CDR3 bases: TGTGCCAGCAAAACTAGCGGGGTATATAATGAGCAGTTCTTC.